This TCR beta chain was sequenced during a study of cytomegalovirus exposure and HLA in healthy donors. Study-wide results and limits: The dataset shows that most TCR sequences were rare, while some public TCRs occurred in many donors.

The validation cohort, a group of roughly 120 subjects, included the donors and was separate from the approximately 680-subject first cohort. Libraries were prepared by immunoSEQ multiplex PCR; TCRdb keeps only in-frame clonotypes and omits some of them. This table holds some 49,000 clones, around nine tenths found once. CDR3 length: 16 amino acids. Germline loops: CDR1 SGHDT, CDR2 YYEEEE. The ends lost 6 bases at V and 7 bases at J; junction bases unmatched: 16. Note on this clone: Its cognate antigen is unknown.

J is TRBJ2-7 and V is TRBV5-6, with TRBD2 identical over 10 bases. The sequence came from a man younger than 35 in good health and CMV-seronegative. Material for sequencing was PBMCs. The CDR3 protein is CASNSLVLAGGREQYF. The CDR3, as DNA: TGTGCCAGCAACTCCTTGGTGTTAGCGGGAGGTCGGGAGCAGTACTTC.